The 5 T cell receptor beta chains given below trace back to one sample, sequenced in a study of cytotoxic CD8 clonotypes in ibrutinib-treated CLL (dated by TCRdb to the early 2020s). The time point label, as the study defines it: about a year on ibrutinib. Library creation used the immunoSEQ multiplex PCR assay. Entries here come from immuneACCESS through TCRdb and include only in-frame sequences with V and J called. Some clones fail to appear in such tables; in the studies checked, an unresolved V gene covers under half of the shortfall, and the cause of the remainder is unknown. In all, the sample holds 68,000 or so clones, and 68% of those were seen once. The ten largest clones add up to around 5.7% of the sample. The sequenced sample was PBMCs, obtained after 12 months of ibrutinib treatment. The receptors were sampled from a human donor with chronic lymphocytic leukemia.

The V and J genes are TRBV6-5 and TRBJ2-1; maybe TRBD1 (5 bases). CDR3 length equals 14 residues. Trimming pared 6 bases from V and 2 bases from J, leaving 11 bases between. CDR1 and CDR2 from the germline V gene are MNHEY and SVGAGI. Here the CDR3 DNA reads TGTGCCAGCAGACACAGGAGCCCCTACAATGAGCAGTTCTTC. Translated, it gives CASRHRSPYNEQFF.

The gene calls are TRBV9 and TRBJ2-2; 12 nucleotides match TRBD2. The CDR3 extends over 17 amino acids. Germline lookup yields CDR1 SGDLS and CDR2 YYNGEE. The V segment lost 3 bases and the J segment 5 bases; nucleotides outside the gene matches: 8. The CDR3 is CASSATSGGLQTGELFF. In DNA, the CDR3 is TGTGCCAGCAGCGCGACTAGCGGGGGCCTTCAAACCGGGGAGCTGTTTTTT.

This chain uses TRBV5-1 with TRBJ2-3; D is unclear. Trimming took 6 bases from V and 0 from J, leaving 11 bases between them. The germline V gene encodes CDR1 SGHRS and CDR2 YFSETQ. The CDR3 runs to 14 residues. The CDR3 DNA is TGCGCCAGCACCGGCCGGTTAAGCACAGATACGCAGTATTTT. As protein: CASTGRLSTDTQYF.

This clone has just one count. This chain connects TRBV6-1 to TRBJ2-5; weak D call: TRBD1 (5 bases). The CDR3 contains 17 residues. Trimming pared 1 base from V and 5 bases from J, leaving 20 bases between. Per germline, CDR1 MNHNS and CDR2 SASEGT. This CDR3 reads CASSEGLRQLDLETQYF. The DNA for the CDR3 is TGTGCCAGCAGTGAAGGCCTTCGACAGCTCGACCTGGAGACCCAGTACTTC.

This clone appeared a single time. The V call is TRBV5-4, the J call TRBJ1-4; D remains ambiguous. This CDR3 is built from 14 residues. The germline V and J ends were trimmed by 0 bases and 0 bases, with 3 bases remaining between them. In germline, CDR1 is SGHNT, CDR2 YYREEE (reference sequence). In nucleotides, the CDR3 is TGTGCCAGCAGCTTGGCAGCAACTAATGAAAAACTGTTTTTT. It specifies CASSLAATNEKLFF.